Listed below are T cell receptor beta chains from one sample, sequenced in a study of spatial heterogeneity in lung cancer. TCRdb ran MiXCR on the 5' RACE reads and lists one entry per CDR3 protein. Of approximately 39,000 distinct CDR3 sequences listed, approximately 6.3% are singletons. This specimen was PBMCs, taken at surgery. The source of these receptors is a male donor with early-stage non-small cell lung cancer. CDR3s include the opening cysteine and the closing phenylalanine or tryptophan. Fields, in order: V gene, J gene, clone size, CDR3 protein. Clone size is shown for a subset of rows, as once, few, many or a class of expanded clone.

v_gene: TRBV7-9; j_gene: TRBJ1-5; abundance: -; CDR3aa: CASSSSGGGRNQPQHF
v_gene: TRBV11-2; j_gene: TRBJ2-7; abundance: -; CDR3aa: CASSFAADPTYEQYF
v_gene: TRBV6-5; j_gene: TRBJ1-5; abundance: many; CDR3aa: CASSYVGGSNQPQHF
v_gene: TRBV30; j_gene: TRBJ2-5; abundance: few; CDR3aa: CAWISGGALETQYF
v_gene: TRBV6-1; j_gene: TRBJ2-5; abundance: few; CDR3aa: CASRPGLGLETQYF
v_gene: TRBV6-1; j_gene: TRBJ1-5; abundance: many; CDR3aa: CASSITDSNQPQHF
v_gene: TRBV20-1; j_gene: TRBJ2-7; abundance: many; CDR3aa: CSARGTSWTYEQYF
v_gene: TRBV4-2; j_gene: TRBJ1-1; abundance: many; CDR3aa: CASSQTHGNTEAFF
v_gene: TRBV18; j_gene: TRBJ1-5; abundance: many; CDR3aa: CASSPNTGGNNQPQHF
v_gene: TRBV20-1; j_gene: TRBJ2-7; abundance: many; CDR3aa: CSASKAYEQYF
v_gene: TRBV6-5; j_gene: TRBJ1-5; abundance: few; CDR3aa: CASSLRQFGNQPQHF
v_gene: TRBV27; j_gene: TRBJ1-1; abundance: many; CDR3aa: CASSFRGLNTEAFF
v_gene: TRBV6-2/TRBV6-3; j_gene: TRBJ2-1; abundance: -; CDR3aa: CASTTGLFYNEQFF
v_gene: TRBV20-1; j_gene: TRBJ2-7; abundance: many; CDR3aa: CSARDPGRGLNEQYF
v_gene: TRBV7-2; j_gene: TRBJ2-7; abundance: many; CDR3aa: CASSPRAGGYYEQYF
v_gene: TRBV19; j_gene: TRBJ2-6; abundance: many; CDR3aa: CASSIDRKSSGANVLTF
v_gene: TRBV3-1; j_gene: TRBJ1-6; abundance: many; CDR3aa: CASSPSVILGNSPLHF
v_gene: TRBV2; j_gene: TRBJ1-4; abundance: many; CDR3aa: CASRKTTGRGEKLFF
v_gene: TRBV20-1; j_gene: TRBJ2-3; abundance: many; CDR3aa: CSAVNRGGVDTQYF
v_gene: TRBV7-2; j_gene: TRBJ2-7; abundance: many; CDR3aa: CASSLTRLARSYEQYF
v_gene: TRBV4-2; j_gene: TRBJ2-7; abundance: many; CDR3aa: CASSQEGTRVYEQYF
v_gene: TRBV20-1; j_gene: TRBJ1-5; abundance: many; CDR3aa: CSASWLSGDQPQHF